This T cell receptor (beta chain) appears in the sequencing data of a study of blood T cell repertoires in COVID-19. Study in general: T cells, B-cell-depleted T cells, or PBMCs provided the cDNA or gDNA that served as material.

Participant age was roughly 18 to 90 years, and participants resided in fewer than 25 US areas. Membership in each cohort depended on participant-reported clinical history. Per the authors' pipeline: For nucleated cells, counts were estimated from reference gene primer amplification. Sequencing used immunoSEQ multiplex PCR; TCRdb keeps in-frame clones, though not all of them. V and J calls and clone size are those listed in that table; D and trimming were worked out from the DNA. The sample lists 250,000 or so clones; about 87% were seen once. This CDR3 contains 13 residues. Germline CDR1 reads LNHDA; CDR2 reads SQIVND (reference sequence). V lost 7 bases and J 4 bases, leaving 13 bases between the germline ends.

The TCR was taken from a woman aged 25 to 45 with acute COVID-19. The chain has TRBV19 and TRBJ1-1, with D tentatively TRBD1 (6 bases). Sequences were obtained from PBMCs or T cells enriched from blood (not recorded which). CDR3 loop: CASTEQGPTEAFF. CDR3 DNA sequence: TGTGCCAGTACCGAACAGGGTCCCACTGAAGCTTTCTTT.